Shown below are 18 T cell receptor beta chains from a single sample sequenced in a study of T cells in Graves' hyperthyroidism and ophthalmopathy. Amplified TCR beta CDR3 regions derived from RNA transcripts. First-round RT-PCR of the TCR CDR3 relied on the HTBI primer set. TCRdb reprocessed the multiplex PCR reads with MiXCR, giving one entry per CDR3 protein. The data contain fewer than 350,000 distinct CDR3 sequences, about an eighth of them singletons. The specimen was blood. Every receptor here comes from a woman aged 25 to 45 with Graves' hyperthyroidism that later progressed to Graves' ophthalmopathy.

The V and J genes are TRBV12-3 or TRBV12-4 and TRBJ2-3, with 7 bases lining up with TRBD2. This CDR3 comprises 16 residues. V lost 6 bases and J lost 1; bases outside the gene matches: 10. CDR3 amino acids: CASSPGTSARTDTQYF. The CDR3 DNA sequence: TGTGCCAGCAGCCCTGGTACTAGCGCCCGCACAGATACGCAGTATTTT.

At least ten counts were recorded for this clonotype. The J gene is TRBJ1-2, the V gene TRBV6-2 or TRBV6-3, with D maybe TRBD1 (5 bases). The CDR3 runs 14 residues. The germline gives CDR1 MNHEY, CDR2 SVGEGT. V lost 7 bases and J 2 bases, leaving 14 bases between the germline ends. CDR3 protein: CASTGGAENYGYTF. CDR3 DNA sequence: TGTGCCAGCACTGGGGGAGCCGAAAACTATGGCTACACCTTC.

This clonotype has just one count. This may stem from a read error, because a much larger clone lies one nucleotide away. This chain uses TRBV29-1 with TRBJ2-1; D is tentatively TRBD1 or TRBD2 (5 bases each). Germline CDR1 and CDR2: SQVTM and ANQGSEA. V lost 5 bases and J lost 10, with 21 bases in between. CDR3 length: 14 residues. The chain's CDR3 is CSVFRPGPPDEQFF. The CDR3 DNA is TGCAGCGTTTTTCGCCCGGGACCTCCGGACGAGCAGTTCTTC.

This clonotype was detected ten times or more. This chain joins TRBV7-3 and TRBJ2-3; 9 bases align to TRBD2. This CDR3 is built from 15 residues. V was clipped by 2 bases and J by 2 bases; unmatched bases: 2. Germline assignment: CDR1 SGHTA and CDR2 FQGTGA. The CDR3 spells CASSLLAGATDTQYF. As DNA, the CDR3 is TGTGCCAGCAGCTTATTAGCGGGAGCCACAGATACGCAGTATTTT. Looking up the rest from reference TRBV7-3 and TRBJ2-3 gives the full variable domain: GAGVSQTPSNKVTEKGKYVELRCDPISGHTALYWYRQSLGQGPEFLIYFQGTGAADDSGLPNDRFFAVRPEGSVSTLKIQRTERGDSAVYLCASSLLAGATDTQYFGPGTRLTVL.

This clonotype was detected many times. The chain carries TRBV12-3 or TRBV12-4 and TRBJ1-1, with D perhaps TRBD1 (5 bases). The length of the CDR3 is 14 residues. Trimming removed 3 bases at V and 11 bases at J, with 19 bases between. For the CDR3, the DNA is TGTGCCAGCAGTTTTTCGCCCAGGGTGGAAGGGGCTTTCTTT. This sequence encodes CASSFSPRVEGAFF.

This clonotype was observed many times. The chain recombines TRBV5-5 with TRBJ2-7, with TRBD2 identical over 9 bases. Germline V CDR1 and CDR2: SGHKS, YYEKEE (reference sequence). V lost 3 bases to trimming and J lost 0 bases; unmatched junction nucleotides: 4. The CDR3 sequence is 15 residues long. This chain's CDR3 is CASSWLAGSSYEQYF. In DNA, the CDR3 is TGTGCCAGCAGCTGGCTAGCGGGAAGCTCCTACGAGCAGTACTTC.

V usage is TRBV18 and J usage is TRBJ2-4; D might be TRBD1 or TRBD2, each matching 5 bases. Germline V gene lookup returns CDR1 KGHSH and CDR2 LQKENI. Trimming pared 4 bases from V and 5 bases from J, leaving 15 bases between. The CDR3 length is 15 residues. The CDR3 sequence is CASSQRAGPENIQYF. The CDR3 region has the DNA TGTGCCAGCTCACAGAGGGCAGGGCCCGAAAACATTCAGTACTTC.

This clonotype was picked up many times. This sequence joins TRBV2 and TRBJ2-3; no clear D gene. Germline V CDR1 and CDR2: SNHLY, FYNNEI. CDR3 length: 14 amino acids. V was trimmed by 7 bases and J by 0 bases, leaving 11 bases between them. CDR3 in DNA: TGTGCCAGCAACTTTGGCGGAAGCACAGATACGCAGTATTTT. Its translation is CASNFGGSTDTQYF.

Many counts were recorded for this clonotype. The rearrangement joins TRBV20-1 to TRBJ2-7; 8 bases align to TRBD2. The CDR3 extends over 14 amino acids. The ends lost 2 bases at V and 3 bases at J; junction bases unmatched: 6. Germline CDR1 is DFQATT and CDR2 is SNEGSKA (reference sequence). In DNA, the CDR3 is TGCAGTGCTAGACCGGGGGGGCCCAACTACGAGCAGTACTTC. Protein sequence: CSARPGGPNYEQYF.

On this clonotype: Since a much larger clone is just one base distant, this may be a read error. The chain joins TRBV20-1 to TRBJ2-3; 9 nucleotides agree with TRBD2. The CDR3 consists of 16 residues. Trimming cost V 6 bases and J 5 bases; bases outside gene matches: 15. The V gene's germline CDR1 is DFQATT and CDR2 SNEGSKA (reference sequence). The CDR3 region has the DNA TGCAGTGCACCCCCCCGCGGGAGGGCCGGGGGAGATACGCAGTATTTT. Translation: CSAPPRGRAGGDTQYF.

The table lists this clonotype with many counts. The V gene is TRBV20-1, the J gene TRBJ2-1, with 10 positions matching TRBD2. This CDR3 is 16 amino acids long. Germline CDR1 and CDR2: DFQATT and SNEGSKA (reference sequence). Trimming at V came to 3 bases and at J to 1 base, leaving 6 bases not matched to a gene. The CDR3 coding sequence is TGCAGTGCTAGGGACGTAGCGGGAGGTTCCTACAATGAGCAGTTCTTC. Its protein product is CSARDVAGGSYNEQFF.

In its sample, this clonotype was seen a few times. This chain connects TRBV28 to TRBJ2-2; TRBD2 aligns across 11 bases. The V and J ends lost 7 bases and 3 bases, in that order; junction bases with no gene match: 4. Germline V CDR1 and CDR2: MDHEN, SYDVKM. The length of the CDR3 is 15 residues. The CDR3 DNA reads as TGTGCCAGCAAGAGACTAGCGGGATACACCGGGGAGCTGTTTTTT. This translates into CASKRLAGYTGELFF. The full variable domain, in which reference TRBV28 and TRBJ2-2 provide the parts outside the CDR3, is DVKVTQSSRYLVKRTGEKVFLECVQDMDHENMFWYRQDPGLGLRLIYFSYDVKMKEKGDIPEGYSVSREKKERFSLILESASTNQTSMYLCASKRLAGYTGELFFGEGSRLTVL.

In its sample, this clonotype was seen many times. CDR3 sequence reads: CSVDPGTSGLSYNEQFF. As DNA, the CDR3 is TGCAGCGTTGATCCCGGGACTAGCGGTCTCTCCTACAATGAGCAGTTCTTC. The rearrangement links TRBV29-1 to TRBJ2-1, with 11 bases matching TRBD2. Trimming at V came to 3 bases and at J to 0 bases, leaving 7 bases not matched to a gene. This CDR3 contains 17 residues. Looked up from germline, CDR1 is SQVTM and CDR2 is ANQGSEA.

This clonotype was seen a handful of times. The rearrangement joins TRBV10-3 to TRBJ1-1; D might be TRBD1 (6 bases). V shed 0 bases and J shed 2 bases, with 7 bases lying between them. The CDR3 totals 14 residues. Germline values: CDR1 ENHRY, CDR2 SYGVKD. As DNA, the CDR3 is TGTGCCATCAGTGAGTCGGGGGGCAACACTGAAGCTTTCTTT. Amino acids: CAISESGGNTEAFF.

The chain recombines TRBV4-1 with TRBJ1-4, with D unclear. The germline CDR1 and CDR2 sequences are MGHRA and YSYEKL. CDR3 length equals 14 residues. The V end lost 0 bases, the J end lost 8 bases, and 10 bases lay between the germline ends. The CDR3 here is CASSQEWAAEKLFF. Written as DNA, the CDR3 is TGCGCCAGCAGCCAAGAGTGGGCAGCCGAAAAACTGTTTTTT.

This clonotype was counted between two and nine times. The genes are TRBV27 and TRBJ1-6; D remains unclear. Germline V CDR1 and CDR2: MNHEY, SMNVEV (reference sequence). The CDR3 has 14 residues. The V and J ends lost 5 bases and 12 bases respectively, with 17 bases between them. CDR3 nucleotide sequence: TGTGCCAGCAGTCCCCCGGCGCTGCCGGGACCCCTCCACTTT. Translating it yields CASSPPALPGPLHF.

This clonotype appeared a few times. The chain joins TRBV2 to TRBJ1-4, with unresolved D. Germline V gene lookup returns CDR1 SNHLY and CDR2 FYNNEI. This CDR3 region has 15 residues. Trimming removed 0 bases at V and 0 bases at J, with 5 bases between. CDR3 nucleotides: TGTGCCAGCAGTGAAGCGCCAACAACTAATGAAAAACTGTTTTTT. Translation gives CASSEAPTTNEKLFF.

The chain employs TRBV19 and TRBJ2-6, with TRBD2 matching over 11 bases. Germline-derived CDR1 and CDR2 are LNHDA and SQIVND (reference sequence). The CDR3 runs 17 residues. The junction had 8 bases not matched to a gene; V was cut back by 10 bases and J by 0 bases. The CDR3: CATTSGRGFSGANVLTF. The CDR3 DNA reads as TGTGCCACCACTAGCGGGAGAGGATTCTCTGGGGCCAACGTCCTGACTTTC.